This T cell receptor (beta chain) was identified during a study of post-analysis software for immune sequencing data. Study-wide context: There were relapsing-remitting, secondary progressive and progressive-relapsing multiple sclerosis among the disease courses included.

Study-wide points: In patients, TRBV5-6, TRBV5-1 and TRBV20-1 belonged to several TRBV segments found more frequently than in controls. Versus controls, multiple sclerosis patients showed significantly lower diversity (normalized Chao1).

The CDR3 extends over 12 amino acids. Trimming removed 4 bases at V and 4 bases at J, with 5 bases between. Germline V gives CDR1 LNHNV, CDR2 YYDKDF (reference sequence). Unique-molecular-identifier-tagged TCR beta cDNA libraries were used. There were about 0.85 to 11 million T cells, and 400,000 to 650,000 cDNA molecules came from them. TCRdb re-called the PCR reads with MiXCR, one entry per CDR3 protein. The table records about 620,000 distinct CDR3 sequences, 40% to 50% of them present only once. This clonotype was seen just once. Its antigen is not known. The receptor comes from a girl between 5 and 17 years old with multiple sclerosis. The V and J genes are TRBV15 and TRBJ2-1; D uncertain. The specimen was blood. The CDR3 nucleotides read TGTGCCACCAGCAAGACATACAATGAGCAGTTCTTC. Translated, it gives CATSKTYNEQFF.